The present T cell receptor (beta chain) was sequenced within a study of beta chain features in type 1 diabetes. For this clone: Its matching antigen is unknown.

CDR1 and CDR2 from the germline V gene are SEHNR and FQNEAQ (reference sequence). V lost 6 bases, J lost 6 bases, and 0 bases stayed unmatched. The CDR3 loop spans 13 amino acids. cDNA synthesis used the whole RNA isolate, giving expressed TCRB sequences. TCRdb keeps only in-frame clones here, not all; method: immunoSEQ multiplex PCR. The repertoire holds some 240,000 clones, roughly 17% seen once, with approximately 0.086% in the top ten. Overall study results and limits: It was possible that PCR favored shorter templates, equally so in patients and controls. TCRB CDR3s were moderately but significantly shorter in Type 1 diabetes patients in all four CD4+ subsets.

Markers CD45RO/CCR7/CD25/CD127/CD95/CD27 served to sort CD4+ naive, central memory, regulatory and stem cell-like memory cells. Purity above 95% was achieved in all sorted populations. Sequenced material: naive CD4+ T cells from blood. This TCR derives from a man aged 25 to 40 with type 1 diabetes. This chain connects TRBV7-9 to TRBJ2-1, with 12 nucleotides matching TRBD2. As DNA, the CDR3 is TGTGCCAGCAGGACTAGCGGGAGCAATGAGCAGTTCTTC. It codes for CASRTSGSNEQFF. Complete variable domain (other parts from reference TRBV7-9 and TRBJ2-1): DTGVSQNPRHKITKRGQNVTFRCDPISEHNRLYWYRQTLGQGPEFLTYFQNEAQLEKSRLLSDRFSAERPKGSFSTLEIQRTEQGDSAMYLCASRTSGSNEQFFGPGTRLTVL.